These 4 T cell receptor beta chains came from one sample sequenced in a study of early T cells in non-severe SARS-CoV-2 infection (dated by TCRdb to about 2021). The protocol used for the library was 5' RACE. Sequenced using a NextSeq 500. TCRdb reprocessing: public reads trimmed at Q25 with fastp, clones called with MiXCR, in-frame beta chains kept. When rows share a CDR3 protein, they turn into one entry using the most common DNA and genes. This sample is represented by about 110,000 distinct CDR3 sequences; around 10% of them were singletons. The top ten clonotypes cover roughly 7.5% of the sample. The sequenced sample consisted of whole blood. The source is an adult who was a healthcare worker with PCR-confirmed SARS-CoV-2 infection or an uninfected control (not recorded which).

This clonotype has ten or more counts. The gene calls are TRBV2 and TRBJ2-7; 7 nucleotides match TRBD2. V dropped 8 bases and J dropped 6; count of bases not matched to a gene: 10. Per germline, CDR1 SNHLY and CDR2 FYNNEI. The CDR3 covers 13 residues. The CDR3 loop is CASLPEGEGEQYF. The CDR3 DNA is TGTGCCAGCCTACCCGAAGGGGAGGGCGAGCAGTACTTC.

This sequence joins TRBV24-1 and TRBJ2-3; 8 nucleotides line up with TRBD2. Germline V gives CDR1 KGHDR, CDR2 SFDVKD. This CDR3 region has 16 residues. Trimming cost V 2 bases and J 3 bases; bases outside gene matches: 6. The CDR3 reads CATSDSGLAATDTQYF. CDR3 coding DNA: TGTGCCACCAGTGATTCAGGACTAGCCGCGACAGATACGCAGTATTTT.

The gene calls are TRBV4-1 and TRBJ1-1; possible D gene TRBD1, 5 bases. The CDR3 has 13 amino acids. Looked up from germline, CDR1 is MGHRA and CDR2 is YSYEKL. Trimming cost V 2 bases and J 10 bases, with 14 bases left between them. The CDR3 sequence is CASSQQGTSRAFF. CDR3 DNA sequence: TGCGCCAGCAGCCAACAAGGGACCAGCAGAGCTTTCTTT.

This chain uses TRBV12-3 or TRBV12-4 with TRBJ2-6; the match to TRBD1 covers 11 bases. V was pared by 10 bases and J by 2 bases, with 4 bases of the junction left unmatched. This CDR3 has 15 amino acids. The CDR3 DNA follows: TGTGCCACCGGACAGGGGGCTGCTGGGGCCAACGTCCTGACTTTC. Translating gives CATGQGAAGANVLTF.